This T cell receptor (beta chain) was profiled in a study of T cell responses to AZD1222 COVID-19 vaccine. V lost 4 bases, J lost 3 bases, and 7 bases lay in between. CDR1 is MNHEY, CDR2 SVGAGI, per germline. The CDR3 runs to 13 residues. Libraries were prepared by immunoSEQ multiplex PCR; TCRdb keeps only in-frame clonotypes and omits some of them. The table lists around 130,000 clones, 88% of them singletons. The input for sequencing was peripheral blood, taken 28 days after the second AZD1222 dose. The TCR originated in an adult who received the AZD1222 COVID-19 vaccine. The rearrangement uses TRBV6-5 and TRBJ1-5, with no clear D. The CDR3 region is CASSSGFNQPQHF. CDR3 nucleotides: TGTGCCAGCAGTTCCGGGTTCAATCAGCCCCAGCATTTT.